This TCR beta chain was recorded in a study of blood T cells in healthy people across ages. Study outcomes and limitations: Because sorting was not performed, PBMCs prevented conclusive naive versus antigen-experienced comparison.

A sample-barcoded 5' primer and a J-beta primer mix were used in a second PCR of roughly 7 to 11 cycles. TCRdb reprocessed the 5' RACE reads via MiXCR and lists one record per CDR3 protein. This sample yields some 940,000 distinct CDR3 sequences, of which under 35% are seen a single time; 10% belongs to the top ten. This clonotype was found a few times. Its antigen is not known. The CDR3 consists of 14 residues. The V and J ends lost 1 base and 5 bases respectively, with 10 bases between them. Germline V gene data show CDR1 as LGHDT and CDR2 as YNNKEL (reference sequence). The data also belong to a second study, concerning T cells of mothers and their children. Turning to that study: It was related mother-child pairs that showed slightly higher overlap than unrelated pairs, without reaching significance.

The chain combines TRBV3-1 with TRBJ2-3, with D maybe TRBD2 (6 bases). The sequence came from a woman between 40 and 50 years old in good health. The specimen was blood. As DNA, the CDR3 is TGTGCCAGCAGCCAAGTCAACGGGAGAGATACGCAGTATTTT. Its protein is CASSQVNGRDTQYF.